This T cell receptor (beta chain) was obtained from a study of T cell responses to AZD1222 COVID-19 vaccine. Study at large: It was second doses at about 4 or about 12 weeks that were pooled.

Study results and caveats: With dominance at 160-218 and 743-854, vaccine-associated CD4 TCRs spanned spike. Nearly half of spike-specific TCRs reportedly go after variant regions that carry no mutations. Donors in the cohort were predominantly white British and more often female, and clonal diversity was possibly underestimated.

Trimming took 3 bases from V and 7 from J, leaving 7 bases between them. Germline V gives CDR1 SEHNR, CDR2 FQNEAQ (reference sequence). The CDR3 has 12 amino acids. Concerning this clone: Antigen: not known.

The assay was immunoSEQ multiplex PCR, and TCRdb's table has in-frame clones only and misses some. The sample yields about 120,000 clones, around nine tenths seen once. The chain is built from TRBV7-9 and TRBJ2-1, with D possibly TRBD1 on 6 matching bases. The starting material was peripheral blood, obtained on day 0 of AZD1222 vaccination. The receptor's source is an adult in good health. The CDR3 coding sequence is TGTGCCAGCAGCTTGGGGGCAAATGAGCAGTTCTTC. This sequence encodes CASSLGANEQFF.